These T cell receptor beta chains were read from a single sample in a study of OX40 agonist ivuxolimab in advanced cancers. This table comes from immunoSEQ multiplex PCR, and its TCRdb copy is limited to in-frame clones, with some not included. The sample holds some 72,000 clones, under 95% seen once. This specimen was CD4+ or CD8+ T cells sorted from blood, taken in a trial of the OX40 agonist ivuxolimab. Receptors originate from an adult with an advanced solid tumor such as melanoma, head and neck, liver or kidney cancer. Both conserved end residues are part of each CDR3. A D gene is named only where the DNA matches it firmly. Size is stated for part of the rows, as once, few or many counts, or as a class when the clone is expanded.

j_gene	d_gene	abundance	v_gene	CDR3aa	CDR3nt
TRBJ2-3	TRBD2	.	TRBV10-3	CAIRSGGPTDTQYF	TGTGCCATCAGGTCGGGGGGACCCACAGATACGCAGTATTTT
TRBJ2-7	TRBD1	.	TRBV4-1	CASSPGQGMVYEQYF	TGCGCCAGCAGCCCGGGACAGGGAATGGTCTACGAGCAGTACTTC
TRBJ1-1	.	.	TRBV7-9	CASSSREGPNTEAFF	TGTGCCAGCAGCTCAAGGGAGGGTCCGAACACTGAAGCTTTCTTT
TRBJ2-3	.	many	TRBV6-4	CASSDGAEGDTQYF	TGTGCCAGCAGTGACGGGGCTGAGGGAGATACGCAGTATTTT
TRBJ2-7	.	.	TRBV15	CATSRDDMESYEQYF	TGTGCCACCAGCAGAGATGATATGGAGTCCTACGAGCAGTACTTC
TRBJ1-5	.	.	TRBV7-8	CASSPEGWGNQPQHF	TGTGCCAGCAGCCCAGAGGGTTGGGGCAATCAGCCCCAGCATTTT
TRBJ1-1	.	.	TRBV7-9	CASSPHGEAFF	TGTGCCAGCAGCCCTCATGGGGAAGCTTTCTTT
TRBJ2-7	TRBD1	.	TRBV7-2	CASSPTAWTGQTLQQYF	TGTGCCAGCAGCCCCACGGCATGGACGGGACAGACCTTGCAGCAGTACTTC
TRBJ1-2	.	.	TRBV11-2	CASSSTVYGYTF	TGTGCCAGCAGCTCCACAGTCTATGGCTACACCTTC
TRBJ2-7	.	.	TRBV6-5	CASSYSPVSSTYEQYF	TGTGCCAGCAGTTACTCCCCGGTATCCTCGACCTACGAGCAGTACTTC
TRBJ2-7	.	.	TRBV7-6	CASSPSGGSSYEQYF	TGTGCCAGCAGCCCCTCCGGGGGAAGCTCCTACGAGCAGTACTTC
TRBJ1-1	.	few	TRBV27	CASSLSGSTEAFF	TGTGCCAGCAGTTTATCGGGTTCCACTGAAGCTTTCTTT